One and the same sample provided the 17 T cell receptor beta chains below, sequenced in a study of T cell responses to AZD1222 COVID-19 vaccine. Generated by immunoSEQ multiplex PCR, the TCRdb table keeps only in-frame clones and is missing some. This table has 100,000 to 150,000 clones, roughly nine tenths appearing once. The sequencing here drew on peripheral blood, taken on day 0 of AZD1222 vaccination. The receptors were gathered from an adult in good health.

This chain links TRBV28 with TRBJ1-1, with a possible D match to TRBD1 (5 bases). This CDR3 is 13 amino acids long. Germline CDR1 reads MDHEN; CDR2 reads SYDVKM. V lost 6 bases, J lost 6 bases, and 14 bases lay in between. This chain's CDR3 is CASSPVGGAEAFF. For the CDR3, the DNA is TGTGCCAGCAGCCCCGTTGGGGGGGCTGAAGCTTTCTTT. Looking up the rest from reference TRBV28 and TRBJ1-1 gives the full variable domain: DVKVTQSSRYLVKRTGEKVFLECVQDMDHENMFWYRQDPGLGLRLIYFSYDVKMKEKGDIPEGYSVSREKKERFSLILESASTNQTSMYLCASSPVGGAEAFFGQGTRLTVV.

V is TRBV29-1 and J is TRBJ2-1; 11 bases are shared with TRBD2. Trimming removed 6 bases from V and 3 bases from J; junction bases left unmatched: 7. CDR1 and CDR2 from the germline V gene are SQVTM and ANQGSEA. The CDR3 covers 15 residues. CDR3 DNA: TGCAGCGTCGCCTCTAGCGGGGGGAACTACAATGAGCAGTTCTTC. Amino acid sequence: CSVASSGGNYNEQFF.

The chain uses TRBV2 and TRBJ1-1; 7 nucleotides agree with TRBD1. The CDR3 sequence is 13 residues long. Germline V gene data show CDR1 as SNHLY and CDR2 as FYNNEI. The V and J ends lost 7 bases and 4 bases, in that order; junction bases with no gene match: 6. The DNA for the CDR3 is TGTGCCAGCACCGACAGGGTCATCACTGAAGCTTTCTTT. Residues: CASTDRVITEAFF.

This clone was seen a handful of times. The J gene is TRBJ2-7, the V gene TRBV7-2; D is perhaps TRBD1 (6 bases). The V end was cut by 2 bases, the J end by 3 bases, with 8 bases between. Per germline, CDR1 SGHTA and CDR2 FQGNSA. This CDR3 region has 13 residues. The CDR3 is CASSLQGYYEQYF. The DNA for the CDR3 is TGTGCCAGCAGCTTACAGGGGTACTACGAGCAGTACTTC.

This clone was detected only once. The chain joins TRBV11-2 to TRBJ1-6, with D unresolved. The germline gives CDR1 SGHAT, CDR2 FQNNGV. The CDR3 contains 15 residues. The V and J ends lost 3 bases and 0 bases respectively, with 6 bases between them. CDR3 protein: CASSFQSSYNSPLHF. CDR3 nucleotides: TGTGCCAGCAGCTTCCAGAGCTCCTATAATTCACCCCTCCACTTT.

The V and J genes are TRBV11-2 and TRBJ2-2; possibly TRBD1 or TRBD2 for D (8 bases each). Between the trimmed V and J ends, which lost 3 bases and 6 bases, there was a span of 17 bases. The CDR3 spans 16 residues. Germline CDR1 is SGHAT and CDR2 is FQNNGV. In nucleotides, the CDR3 is TGTGCCAGCAGCTTTCAGGGGGCTAGCGGGCCCGGGGAGCTGTTTTTT. This gives the protein CASSFQGASGPGELFF. Complete variable domain (other parts from reference TRBV11-2 and TRBJ2-2): EAGVAQSPRYKIIEKRQSVAFWCNPISGHATLYWYQQILGQGPKLLIQFQNNGVVDDSQLPKDRFSAERLKGVDSTLKIQPAKLEDSAVYLCASSFQGASGPGELFFGEGSRLTVL.

The CDR3 bases are TGTGCCAGTAAAGACAGGGGAAGAGGGAACACTGAAGCTTTCTTT. Translating it yields CASKDRGRGNTEAFF. V and J are TRBV19 and TRBJ1-1; 8 bases are shared with TRBD1. From germline, CDR1 is LNHDA and CDR2 SQIVND (reference sequence). V trimming: 7 bases; J trimming: 1 base; junction bases outside the gene matches: 8. The CDR3 has 15 amino acids.

The chain recombines TRBV5-6 with TRBJ1-1, with a possible D match to TRBD1 (5 bases). With 0 bases removed from V and 2 bases from J, the gap between germline ends came to 8 bases. The CDR3 consists of 14 residues. Per the germline V gene, CDR1 is SGHDT and CDR2 is YYEEEE. The CDR3 DNA is TGTGCCAGCAGCTTGGTGGGGGGAAACACTGAAGCTTTCTTT. Translation gives CASSLVGGNTEAFF.

V gene TRBV6-1 combines with J gene TRBJ2-7, with D maybe TRBD1 (6 bases). CDR3 length: 14 amino acids. V was cut by 1 base and J by 2 bases, with 9 bases left in between. Germline loops: CDR1 MNHNS, CDR2 SASEGT. The CDR3 loop is CASSEVTGAYEQYF. The CDR3 region has the DNA TGTGCCAGCAGTGAAGTGACAGGAGCCTACGAGCAGTACTTC.

V usage is TRBV6-5 and J usage is TRBJ1-2; 7 nucleotides line up with TRBD1. V lost 5 bases, J lost 4 bases, and 10 bases stayed unmatched. In germline, CDR1 is MNHEY, CDR2 SVGAGI. The CDR3 has 15 amino acids. CDR3 bases: TGTGCCAGCAGTCAGACGACAGGGTACGCCTATGGCTACACCTTC. Translated: CASSQTTGYAYGYTF.

The rearrangement uses TRBV19 and TRBJ1-5; TRBD1 matches at 11 bases. V was pared by 7 bases and J by 7 bases, with 9 bases of the junction left unmatched. This CDR3 comprises 15 residues. Germline CDR1 is LNHDA and CDR2 is SQIVND (reference sequence). The CDR3 sequence is CASTLGTGGSQPQHF. For the CDR3, the DNA is TGTGCCAGTACCCTCGGGACAGGGGGGAGCCAGCCCCAGCATTTT.

This clone was seen a few times. This chain links TRBV2 with TRBJ1-2, with D possibly TRBD1 on 6 matching bases. With 3 bases removed from V and 8 bases from J, the gap between germline ends came to 13 bases. The CDR3 extends over 13 amino acids. Germline CDR1 reads SNHLY; CDR2 reads FYNNEI. The CDR3 protein is CASSEGQGRGYTF. The CDR3 DNA reads as TGTGCCAGCAGTGAGGGGCAGGGGCGCGGCTACACCTTC.

The chain uses TRBV5-1 and TRBJ1-6; 7 nucleotides line up with TRBD1. The V gene's germline CDR1 is SGHRS and CDR2 YFSETQ. The length of the CDR3 is 12 residues. After removal of 3 bases from V and 14 bases from J, the junction contained 5 bases not matched to a gene. The CDR3 here is CASSSDRRTLHF. For the CDR3, the DNA is TGCGCCAGCAGCTCGGACAGGCGAACCCTCCACTTT.

This clone was counted between two and nine times. This chain joins TRBV3-1 (or the pseudogene TRBV3-2) and TRBJ1-2, with 7 bases identical to TRBD1. Germline CDR1 LGHDT, CDR2 YNNKEL (reference sequence). The V and J ends lost 4 bases and 2 bases, in that order; junction bases with no gene match: 4. The CDR3 consists of 14 residues. This CDR3 reads CASSRGQSNYGYTF. The CDR3 DNA follows: TGTGCCAGCAGCCGGGGACAGTCAAACTATGGCTACACCTTC.

V gene TRBV5-1 combines with J gene TRBJ2-7; tentatively, D is TRBD2 (5 bases). This CDR3 has 15 residues. The germline V and J ends were trimmed by 1 base and 2 bases, with 13 bases remaining between them. CDR1 and CDR2 (germline): SGHRS, YFSETQ. The CDR3 nucleotides read TGCGCCAGCAGCTTGATCTGGGAGAGAGCCTACGAGCAGTACTTC. This sequence encodes CASSLIWERAYEQYF. Full variable domain (remainder filled in from reference TRBV5-1 and TRBJ2-7): KAGVTQTPRYLIKTRGQQVTLSCSPISGHRSVSWYQQTPGQGLQFLFEYFSETQRNKGNFPGRFSGRQFSNSRSEMNVSTLELGDSALYLCASSLIWERAYEQYFGPGTRLTVT.

V usage is TRBV7-9 and J usage is TRBJ2-7; 7 bases are shared with TRBD1. The J segment lost 0 bases and the V segment lost 2 bases, leaving 4 bases of the junction unmatched. CDR3 size: 15 residues. The germline gives CDR1 SEHNR, CDR2 FQNEAQ (reference sequence). CDR3: CASSLTGTVSYEQYF. CDR3 sequence (DNA): TGTGCCAGCAGCTTAACCGGGACAGTCTCCTACGAGCAGTACTTC.

Only one count was recorded for this clone. The V and J genes are TRBV18 and TRBJ1-1; no definite D call. V shed 3 bases and J shed 5 bases, with 13 bases lying between them. CDR3 size: 14 residues. Germline V CDR1 and CDR2: KGHSH, LQKENI. Here the CDR3 DNA reads TGTGCCAGCTCACCCCGGACCGCGGGGACTGAAGCTTTCTTT. Its translation: CASSPRTAGTEAFF.